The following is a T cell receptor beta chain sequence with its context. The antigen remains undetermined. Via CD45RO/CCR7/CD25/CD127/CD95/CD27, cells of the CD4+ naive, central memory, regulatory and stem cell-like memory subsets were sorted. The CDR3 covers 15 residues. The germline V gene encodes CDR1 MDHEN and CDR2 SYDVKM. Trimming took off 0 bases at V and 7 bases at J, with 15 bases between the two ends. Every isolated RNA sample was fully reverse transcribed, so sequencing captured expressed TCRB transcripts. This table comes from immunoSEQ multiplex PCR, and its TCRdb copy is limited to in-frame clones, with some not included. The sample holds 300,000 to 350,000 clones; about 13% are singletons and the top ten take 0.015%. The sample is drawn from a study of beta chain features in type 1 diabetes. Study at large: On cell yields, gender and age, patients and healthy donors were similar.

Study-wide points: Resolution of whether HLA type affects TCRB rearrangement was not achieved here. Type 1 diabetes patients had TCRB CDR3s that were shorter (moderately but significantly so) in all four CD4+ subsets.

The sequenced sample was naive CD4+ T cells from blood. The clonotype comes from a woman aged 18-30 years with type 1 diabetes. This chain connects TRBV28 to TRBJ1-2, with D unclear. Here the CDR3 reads CASSLWGVAPLGYTF. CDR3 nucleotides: TGTGCCAGCAGTTTATGGGGCGTCGCCCCCCTTGGCTACACCTTC.